These 12 T cell receptor beta chains share one sample of origin, sequenced in a study of T cells in localized non-small cell lung cancer. Clones were sequenced by immunoSEQ multiplex PCR, and TCRdb holds only the in-frame ones, with some missing. This sample has tens of thousands of clones, with 85% to 90% found just once. Material: peripheral blood, obtained before any cancer treatment. These receptors all come from a man between 35 and 75 years old with stage I squamous cell lung carcinoma.

The rearrangement uses TRBV30 and TRBJ1-1; 7 nucleotides align to TRBD1. The ends lost 1 base at V and 4 bases at J; junction bases unmatched: 3. The germline gives CDR1 GTSNPN, CDR2 SVGIG (reference sequence). The CDR3 is made up of 13 amino acids. As DNA, the CDR3 is TGTGCCTGGAGTGAGGGACAGAGCACTGAAGCTTTCTTT. Translation: CAWSEGQSTEAFF.

The CDR3 region is CASSSFQETQYF. The CDR3 DNA follows: TGCGCCAGCAGCTCCTTCCAAGAGACCCAGTACTTC. V is TRBV5-1 and J is TRBJ2-5, with D uncertain. The CDR3 is 12 residues long. V lost 3 bases and J lost 1, with 4 bases in between. Germline loops: CDR1 SGHRS, CDR2 YFSETQ.

The sample holds one count of this clone. The chain joins TRBV5-6 to TRBJ1-5; D is uncertain. This CDR3 has 12 amino acids. The V and J ends lost 6 bases and 4 bases respectively, with 8 bases between them. CDR1 is SGHDT and CDR2 is YYEEEE in the germline V gene. The CDR3 loop is CASNRQNQPQHF. CDR3 DNA: TGTGCCAGCAACCGGCAGAATCAGCCCCAGCATTTT.

V and J are TRBV4-3 and TRBJ2-3; D remains unclear. Trimming took off 0 bases at V and 2 bases at J, with 9 bases between the two ends. Germline lookup yields CDR1 LGHNA and CDR2 YSLEER. This CDR3 has 15 amino acids. This chain's CDR3 is CASSQEQAPTDTQYF. In nucleotides, the CDR3 is TGCGCCAGCAGCCAAGAGCAGGCCCCCACAGATACGCAGTATTTT.

The V gene is TRBV5-6, the J gene TRBJ2-5; 11 bases align to TRBD2. V lost 0 bases to trimming and J lost 3 bases; unmatched junction nucleotides: 4. The CDR3 is 16 residues long. In germline, CDR1 is SGHDT, CDR2 YYEEEE. The CDR3 DNA follows: TGTGCCAGCAGCTTGGTTGAGACTAGCGGGAAAGAGACCCAGTACTTC. Residues: CASSLVETSGKETQYF.

The rearrangement uses TRBV15 and TRBJ2-2; 8 bases agree with TRBD2. V lost 10 bases to trimming and J lost 3 bases; unmatched junction nucleotides: 4. The CDR3 length is 13 residues. The germline CDR1 and CDR2 sequences are LNHNV and YYDKDF (reference sequence). The chain's CDR3 is CAIQTSDTGELFF. In nucleotides, the CDR3 is TGTGCCATTCAGACTAGCGACACCGGGGAGCTGTTTTTT.

This rearrangement joins TRBV5-1 to TRBJ2-5; D remains unclear. This CDR3 has 14 residues. V was shortened by 4 bases and J by 3 bases, with 13 bases between the two germline ends. Germline V gene data show CDR1 as SGHRS and CDR2 as YFSETQ. The CDR3 here is CASSPTAGKETQYF. The CDR3 DNA reads TGCGCCAGCAGCCCTACCGCAGGAAAAGAGACCCAGTACTTC.

CDR3 sequence reads: CASADGSMNTEAFF. The CDR3 DNA is TGCGCCAGCGCAGACGGCAGTATGAACACTGAAGCTTTCTTT. The V and J genes are TRBV5-1 and TRBJ1-1; D remains unclear. V was pared by 7 bases and J by 0 bases, with 13 bases between. This CDR3 has 14 residues. The V gene's germline CDR1 is SGHRS and CDR2 YFSETQ.

CDR3 in DNA: TGTGCCAGCACCCAAAGGGGGGAGGGCTACACCTTC. This encodes CASTQRGEGYTF. The gene calls are TRBV6-6 and TRBJ1-2, with D possibly being TRBD1 (6 bases). Germline loops: CDR1 MNHNY, CDR2 SVGAGI (reference sequence). The CDR3 contains 12 residues. Deletions cut 7 bases from V and 8 bases from J, with 14 bases between.

V is TRBV27 and J is TRBJ2-5; TRBD2 is a possible D gene (6 bases). Looked up from germline, CDR1 is MNHEY and CDR2 is SMNVEV (reference sequence). The V end lost 5 bases, the J end lost 0 bases, and 7 bases lay between the germline ends. CDR3 length: 13 residues. The DNA for the CDR3 is TGTGCCAGCAGTCGGGACTACCAAGAGACCCAGTACTTC. Residues: CASSRDYQETQYF.

V and J are TRBV30 and TRBJ2-7, with D possibly called TRBD1 or TRBD2 (5 bases each). Trimming stripped 1 base from V and 3 bases from J, with 10 bases between. CDR1 and CDR2 from the germline V gene are GTSNPN and SVGIG (reference sequence). This CDR3 has 13 residues. The CDR3 is CAWSGGINYEQYF. The CDR3 DNA follows: TGTGCCTGGAGTGGGGGGATAAACTACGAGCAGTACTTC.

The V call is TRBV4-2, the J call TRBJ1-5; maybe TRBD1 (6 bases). CDR1 and CDR2 from the germline V gene are LGHNA and YNFKEQ. CDR3 length: 15 residues. V dropped 2 bases and J dropped 4 bases, with 12 bases sitting between them. CDR3 amino acids: CASSQSRTVNQPQHF. The CDR3 nucleotides read TGTGCCAGCAGCCAATCCCGGACAGTGAATCAGCCCCAGCATTTT.